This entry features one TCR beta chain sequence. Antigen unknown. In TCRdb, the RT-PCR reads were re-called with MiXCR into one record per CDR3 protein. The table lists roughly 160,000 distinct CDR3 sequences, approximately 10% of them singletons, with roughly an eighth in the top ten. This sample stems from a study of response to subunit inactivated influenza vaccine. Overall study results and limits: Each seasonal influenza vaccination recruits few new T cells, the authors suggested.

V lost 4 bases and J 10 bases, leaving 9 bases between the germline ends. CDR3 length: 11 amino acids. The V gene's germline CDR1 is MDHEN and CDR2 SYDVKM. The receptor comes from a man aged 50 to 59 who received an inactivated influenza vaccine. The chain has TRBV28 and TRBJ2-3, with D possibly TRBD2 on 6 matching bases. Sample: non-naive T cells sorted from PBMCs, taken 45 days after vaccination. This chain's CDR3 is CASSWTNSQYF. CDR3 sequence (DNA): TGTGCCAGCAGTTGGACTAATTCGCAGTATTTT.